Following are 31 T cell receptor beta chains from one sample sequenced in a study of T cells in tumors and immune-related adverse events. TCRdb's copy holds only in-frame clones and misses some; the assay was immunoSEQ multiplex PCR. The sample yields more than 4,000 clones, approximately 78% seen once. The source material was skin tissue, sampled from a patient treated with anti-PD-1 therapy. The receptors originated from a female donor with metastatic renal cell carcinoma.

CDR3 in amino acids: CASSIRGEETQYF. The CDR3 bases are TGTGCCAGCAGCATTCGGGGAGAGGAGACCCAGTACTTC. V is TRBV7-6 and J is TRBJ2-5; weak D call: TRBD2 (5 bases). V was cut by 5 bases and J by 5 bases, with 12 bases left in between. Germline V gene lookup returns CDR1 SGHVS and CDR2 FNYEAQ. The CDR3 is made up of 13 amino acids.

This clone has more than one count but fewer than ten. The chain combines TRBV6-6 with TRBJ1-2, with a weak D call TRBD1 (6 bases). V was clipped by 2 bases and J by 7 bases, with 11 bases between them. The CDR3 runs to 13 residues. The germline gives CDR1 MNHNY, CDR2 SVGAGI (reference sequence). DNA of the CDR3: TGTGCCAGCAGTTACGGGACATCGGGTGGCTACACCTTC. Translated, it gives CASSYGTSGGYTF.

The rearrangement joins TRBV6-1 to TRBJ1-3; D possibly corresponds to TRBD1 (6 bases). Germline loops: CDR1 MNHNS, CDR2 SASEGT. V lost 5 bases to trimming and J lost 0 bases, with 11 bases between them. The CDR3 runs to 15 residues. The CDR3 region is CASSPQGYSGNTIYF. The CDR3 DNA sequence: TGTGCCAGCAGTCCTCAGGGGTACTCTGGAAACACCATATATTTT.

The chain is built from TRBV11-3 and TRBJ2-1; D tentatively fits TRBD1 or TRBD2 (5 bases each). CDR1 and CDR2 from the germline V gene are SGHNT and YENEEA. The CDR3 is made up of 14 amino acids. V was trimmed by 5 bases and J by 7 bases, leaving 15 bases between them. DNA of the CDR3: TGTGCCAGCAGCGCCAGACGAGGGGTTAATGAGCAGTTCTTC. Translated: CASSARRGVNEQFF.

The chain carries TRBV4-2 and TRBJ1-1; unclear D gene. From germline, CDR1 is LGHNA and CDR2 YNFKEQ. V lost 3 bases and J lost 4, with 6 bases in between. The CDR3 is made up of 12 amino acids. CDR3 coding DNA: TGTGCCAGCAGCCAGAGAACCACTGAAGCTTTCTTT. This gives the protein CASSQRTTEAFF.

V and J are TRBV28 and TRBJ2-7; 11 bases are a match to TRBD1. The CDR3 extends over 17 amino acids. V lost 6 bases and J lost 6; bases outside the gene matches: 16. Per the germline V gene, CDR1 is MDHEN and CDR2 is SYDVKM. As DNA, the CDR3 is TGTGCCAGCAGGTACCTCACCGGGACAGGGGGTCGTGGCGAGCAGTACTTC. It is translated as CASRYLTGTGGRGEQYF.

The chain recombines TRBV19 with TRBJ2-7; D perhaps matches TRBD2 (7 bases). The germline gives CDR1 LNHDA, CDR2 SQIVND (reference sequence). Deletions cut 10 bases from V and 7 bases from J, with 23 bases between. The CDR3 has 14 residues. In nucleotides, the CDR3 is TGTGCCACCAACGAGGGGGGGCGCCCCTGGGAGCAGTACTTC. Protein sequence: CATNEGGRPWEQYF.

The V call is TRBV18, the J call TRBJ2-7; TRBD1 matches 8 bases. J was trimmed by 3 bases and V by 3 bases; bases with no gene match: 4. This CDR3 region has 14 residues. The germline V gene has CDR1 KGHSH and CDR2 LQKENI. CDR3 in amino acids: CASSPDREFYEQYF. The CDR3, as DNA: TGTGCCAGCTCACCGGACAGGGAATTCTACGAGCAGTACTTC. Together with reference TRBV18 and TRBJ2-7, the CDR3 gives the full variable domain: NAGVMQNPRHLVRRRGQEARLRCSPMKGHSHVYWYRQLPEEGLKFMVYLQKENIIDESGMPKERFSAEFPKEGPSILRIQQVVRGDSAAYFCASSPDREFYEQYFGPGTRLTVT.

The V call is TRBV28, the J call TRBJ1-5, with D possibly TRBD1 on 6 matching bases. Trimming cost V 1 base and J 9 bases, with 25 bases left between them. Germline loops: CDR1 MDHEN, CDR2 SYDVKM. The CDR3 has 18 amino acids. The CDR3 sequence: CASSLFSTATGPTRPQHF. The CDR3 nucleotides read TGTGCCAGCAGTTTATTTAGTACCGCGACAGGTCCCACCCGGCCCCAGCATTTT.

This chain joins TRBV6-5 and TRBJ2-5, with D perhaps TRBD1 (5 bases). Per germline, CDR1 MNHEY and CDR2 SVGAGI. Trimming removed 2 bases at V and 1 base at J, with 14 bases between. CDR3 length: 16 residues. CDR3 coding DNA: TGTGCCAGCAGTTACACCTTCGGACACTTCCAAGAGACCCAGTACTTC. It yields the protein CASSYTFGHFQETQYF.

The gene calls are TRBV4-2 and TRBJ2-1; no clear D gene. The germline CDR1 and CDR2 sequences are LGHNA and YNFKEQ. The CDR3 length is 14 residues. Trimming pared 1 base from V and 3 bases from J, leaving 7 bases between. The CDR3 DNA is TGTGCCAGCAGCCAAGGGAACAACTACAATGAGCAGTTCTTC. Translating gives CASSQGNNYNEQFF.

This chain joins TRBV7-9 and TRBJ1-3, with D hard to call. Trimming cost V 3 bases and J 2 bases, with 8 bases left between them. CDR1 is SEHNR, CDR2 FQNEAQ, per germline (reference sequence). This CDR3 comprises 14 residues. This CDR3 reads CASSLGSPGNTIYF. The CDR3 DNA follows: TGTGCCAGCAGCTTGGGGAGCCCTGGAAACACCATATATTTT.

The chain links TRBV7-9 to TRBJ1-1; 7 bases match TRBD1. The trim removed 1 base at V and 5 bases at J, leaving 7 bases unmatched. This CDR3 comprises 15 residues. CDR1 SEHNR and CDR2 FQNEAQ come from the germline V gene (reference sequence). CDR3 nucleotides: TGTGCCAGCAGCTTAGGGTTGACAGGGTGGACTGAAGCTTTCTTT. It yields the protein CASSLGLTGWTEAFF.

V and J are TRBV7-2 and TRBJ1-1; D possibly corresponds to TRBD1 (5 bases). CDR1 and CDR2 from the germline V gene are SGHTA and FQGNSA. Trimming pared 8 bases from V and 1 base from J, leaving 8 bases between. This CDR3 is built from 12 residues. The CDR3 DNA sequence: TGTGCCAGCTCCGGGGCGAACACTGAAGCTTTCTTT. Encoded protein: CASSGANTEAFF.

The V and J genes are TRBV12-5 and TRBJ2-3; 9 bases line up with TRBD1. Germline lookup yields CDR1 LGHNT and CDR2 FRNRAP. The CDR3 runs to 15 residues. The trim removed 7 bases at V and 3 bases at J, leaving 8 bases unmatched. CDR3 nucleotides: TGTGCTAGTGCCCTGGACAGGGGAGGAACAGATACGCAGTATTTT. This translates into CASALDRGGTDTQYF.

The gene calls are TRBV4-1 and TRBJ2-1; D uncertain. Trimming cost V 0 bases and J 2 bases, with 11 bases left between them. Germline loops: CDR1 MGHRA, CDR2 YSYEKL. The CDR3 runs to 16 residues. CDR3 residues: CASSQDLLPPYNEQFF. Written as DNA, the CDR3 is TGCGCCAGCAGCCAAGATTTGTTGCCCCCCTACAATGAGCAGTTCTTC.

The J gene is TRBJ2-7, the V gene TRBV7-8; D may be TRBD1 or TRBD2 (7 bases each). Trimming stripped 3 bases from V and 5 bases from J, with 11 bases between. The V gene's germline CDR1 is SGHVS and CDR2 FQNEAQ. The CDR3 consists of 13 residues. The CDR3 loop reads CASSFSGGDEQYF. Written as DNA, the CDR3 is TGTGCCAGCAGCTTTTCAGGGGGGGACGAGCAGTACTTC.

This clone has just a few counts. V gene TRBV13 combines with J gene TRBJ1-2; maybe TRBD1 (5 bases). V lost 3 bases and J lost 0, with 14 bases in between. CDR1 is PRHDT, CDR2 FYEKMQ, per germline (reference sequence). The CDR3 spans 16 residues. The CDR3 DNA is TGTGCCAGCAGCTTTACCGGGACGTTCCCTAACTATGGCTACACCTTC. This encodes CASSFTGTFPNYGYTF. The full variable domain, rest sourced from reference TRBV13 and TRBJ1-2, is AAGVIQSPRHLIKEKRETATLKCYPIPRHDTVYWYQQGPGQDPQFLISFYEKMQSDKGSIPDRFSAQQFSDYHSELNMSSLELGDSALYFCASSFTGTFPNYGYTFGSGTRLTVV.

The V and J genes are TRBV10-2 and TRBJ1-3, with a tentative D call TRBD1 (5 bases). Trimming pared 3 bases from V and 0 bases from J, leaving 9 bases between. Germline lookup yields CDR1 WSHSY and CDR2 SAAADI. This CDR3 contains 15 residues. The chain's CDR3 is CASSDGDLSGNTIYF. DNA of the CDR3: TGCGCCAGCAGTGATGGGGACCTCTCTGGAAACACCATATATTTT.

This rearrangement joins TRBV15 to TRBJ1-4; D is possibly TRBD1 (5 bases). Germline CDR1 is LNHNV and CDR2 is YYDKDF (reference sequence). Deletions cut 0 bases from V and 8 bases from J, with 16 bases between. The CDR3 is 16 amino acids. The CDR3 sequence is CATSRDRGSIREKLFF. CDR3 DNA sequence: TGTGCCACCAGCAGAGATCGGGGCTCGATTCGGGAAAAACTGTTTTTT.

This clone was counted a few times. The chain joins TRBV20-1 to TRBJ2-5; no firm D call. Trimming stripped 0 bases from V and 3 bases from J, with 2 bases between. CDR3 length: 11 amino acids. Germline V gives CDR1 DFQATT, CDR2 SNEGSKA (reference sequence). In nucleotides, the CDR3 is TGCAGTGCTAGAGAAGAAGAGACCCAGTACTTC. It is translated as CSAREEETQYF.

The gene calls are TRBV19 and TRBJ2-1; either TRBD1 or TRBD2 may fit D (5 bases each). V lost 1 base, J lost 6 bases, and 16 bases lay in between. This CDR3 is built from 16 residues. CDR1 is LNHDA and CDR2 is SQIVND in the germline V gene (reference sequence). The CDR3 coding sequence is TGTGCCAGTAGTATAGTTCGGGACCCTGAGGGCAATGAGCAGTTCTTC. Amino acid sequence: CASSIVRDPEGNEQFF.

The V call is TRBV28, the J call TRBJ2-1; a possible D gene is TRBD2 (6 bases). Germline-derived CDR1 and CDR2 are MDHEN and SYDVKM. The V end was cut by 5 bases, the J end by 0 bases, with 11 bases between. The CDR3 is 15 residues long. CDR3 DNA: TGTGCCAGCAGTCAAGACGGGAGCTCCTACAATGAGCAGTTCTTC. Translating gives CASSQDGSSYNEQFF. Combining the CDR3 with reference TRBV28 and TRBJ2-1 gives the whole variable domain DVKVTQSSRYLVKRTGEKVFLECVQDMDHENMFWYRQDPGLGLRLIYFSYDVKMKEKGDIPEGYSVSREKKERFSLILESASTNQTSMYLCASSQDGSSYNEQFFGPGTRLTVL.

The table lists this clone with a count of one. CDR3 bases: TGTGCCAGCAGTTCCCCTGGACAGGGGGCGAGGGGCTACACCTTC. Protein sequence: CASSSPGQGARGYTF. The V gene is TRBV28, the J gene TRBJ1-2; TRBD1 agrees at 11 bases. The CDR3 has 15 amino acids. The V gene's germline CDR1 is MDHEN and CDR2 SYDVKM. The trim removed 4 bases at V and 8 bases at J, leaving 9 bases unmatched.

CDR3 region: CAWKEDGFYGYTF. In DNA, the CDR3 is TGTGCCTGGAAAGAGGACGGGTTCTATGGCTACACCTTC. This sequence joins TRBV30 and TRBJ1-2; D is unresolved. Trimming stripped 4 bases from V and 4 bases from J, with 13 bases between. The CDR3 runs to 13 residues. Looked up from germline, CDR1 is GTSNPN and CDR2 is SVGIG (reference sequence).

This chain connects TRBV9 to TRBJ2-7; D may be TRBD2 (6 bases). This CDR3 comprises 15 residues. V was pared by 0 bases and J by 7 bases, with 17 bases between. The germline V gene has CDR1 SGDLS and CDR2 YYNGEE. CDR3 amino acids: CASSVGGGKYTEQYF. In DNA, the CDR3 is TGTGCCAGCAGCGTAGGTGGCGGGAAGTATACTGAGCAGTACTTC.

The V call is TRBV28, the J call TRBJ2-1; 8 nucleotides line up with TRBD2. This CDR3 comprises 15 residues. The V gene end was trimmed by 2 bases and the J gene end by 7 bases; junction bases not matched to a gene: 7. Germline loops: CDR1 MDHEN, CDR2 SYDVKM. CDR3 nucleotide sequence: TGTGCCAGCAGTTTAACTAGACTAGCGCTGAATGAGCAGTTCTTC. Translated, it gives CASSLTRLALNEQFF.

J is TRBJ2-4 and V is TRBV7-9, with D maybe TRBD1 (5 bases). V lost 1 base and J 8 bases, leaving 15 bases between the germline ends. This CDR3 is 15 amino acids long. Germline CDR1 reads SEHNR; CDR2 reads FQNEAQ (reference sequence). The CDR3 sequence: CASSLGAQGLDIQYF. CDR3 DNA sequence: TGTGCCAGCAGCTTAGGTGCCCAGGGCCTGGACATTCAGTACTTC.

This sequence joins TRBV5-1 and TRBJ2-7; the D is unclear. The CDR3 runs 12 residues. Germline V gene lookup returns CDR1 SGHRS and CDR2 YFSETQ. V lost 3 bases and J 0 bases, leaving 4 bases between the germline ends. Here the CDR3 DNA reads TGCGCCAGCAGCTCGAACTCCTACGAGCAGTACTTC. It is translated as CASSSNSYEQYF.

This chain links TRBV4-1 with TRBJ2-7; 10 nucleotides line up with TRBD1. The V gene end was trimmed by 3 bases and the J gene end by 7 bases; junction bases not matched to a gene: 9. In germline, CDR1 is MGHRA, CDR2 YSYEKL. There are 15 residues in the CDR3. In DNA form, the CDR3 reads TGCGCCAGCAGCCAGGGGGACAGGGGATTGAGGGAGCAGTACTTC. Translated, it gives CASSQGDRGLREQYF.

CDR3 protein: CASSYSGAYNEQFF. The CDR3 DNA follows: TGCGCCAGCAGCTATAGCGGAGCCTACAATGAGCAGTTCTTC. V and J are TRBV5-1 and TRBJ2-1; weak D call: TRBD2 (6 bases). The germline CDR1 and CDR2 sequences are SGHRS and YFSETQ. V gave up 3 bases and J gave up 2 bases, with 9 bases separating them. The CDR3 is made up of 14 amino acids. The full variable domain, completed using reference TRBV5-1 and TRBJ2-1, is KAGVTQTPRYLIKTRGQQVTLSCSPISGHRSVSWYQQTPGQGLQFLFEYFSETQRNKGNFPGRFSGRQFSNSRSEMNVSTLELGDSALYLCASSYSGAYNEQFFGPGTRLTVL.